A single sample gave rise to the 2 T cell receptor beta chains below, sequenced in a study of regulatory T cells in long-lasting Graves disease. Library construction for TCR beta used iRepertoire HTBI primers and Arm-PCR of CDR3 regions. In TCRdb, the multiplex PCR reads were re-called with MiXCR into one record per CDR3 protein. The sample lists more than 350,000 distinct CDR3 sequences; approximately 15% were seen once. Time point here: newly diagnosed GD, antithyroid drugs for less than 3 months. The authors made the TCR library using RNA they extracted from PBMCs. These data were also filed under a second study, of T cells in Graves' hyperthyroidism and ophthalmopathy.

Sequencing used peripheral blood mononuclear cells (PBMCs), obtained at new diagnosis, from a patient treated with antithyroid drugs. The receptors come from a woman aged 25-40 years with Graves disease.

The chain is built from TRBV24-1 and TRBJ1-1, with a possible D match to TRBD1 (6 bases). This CDR3 has 11 residues. The V end lost 5 bases, the J end lost 12 bases, and 12 bases lay between the germline ends. Germline V lookup: CDR1 KGHDR, CDR2 SFDVKD. CDR3 nucleotides: TGTGCCACCAGTGCCGGGACATTCACTTTCTTT. This translates into CATSAGTFTFF.

This clonotype appeared many times. The chain joins TRBV12-3 or TRBV12-4 to TRBJ2-3, with 13 bases aligning to TRBD2. The CDR3 extends over 18 amino acids. V shed 2 bases and J 1 base; nucleotides not matched to a gene: 6. This chain's CDR3 is CASSLSLAGGGGTDTQYF. The CDR3 DNA reads as TGTGCCAGCAGTTTATCACTAGCGGGAGGGGGGGGCACAGATACGCAGTATTTT.